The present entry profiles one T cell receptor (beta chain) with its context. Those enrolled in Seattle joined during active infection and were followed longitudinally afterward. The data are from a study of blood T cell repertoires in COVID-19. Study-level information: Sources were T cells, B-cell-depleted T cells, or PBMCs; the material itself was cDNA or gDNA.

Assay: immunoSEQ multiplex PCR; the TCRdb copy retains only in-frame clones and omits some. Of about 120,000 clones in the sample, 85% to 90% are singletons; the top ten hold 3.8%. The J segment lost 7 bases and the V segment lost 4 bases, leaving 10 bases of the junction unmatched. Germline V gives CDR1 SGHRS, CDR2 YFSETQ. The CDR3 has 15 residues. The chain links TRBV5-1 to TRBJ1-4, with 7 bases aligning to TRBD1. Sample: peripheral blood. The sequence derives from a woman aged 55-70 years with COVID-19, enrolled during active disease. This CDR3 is CASSPLTGSGEKLFF. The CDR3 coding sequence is TGCGCCAGCAGCCCCCTGACAGGGTCAGGTGAAAAACTGTTTTTT.